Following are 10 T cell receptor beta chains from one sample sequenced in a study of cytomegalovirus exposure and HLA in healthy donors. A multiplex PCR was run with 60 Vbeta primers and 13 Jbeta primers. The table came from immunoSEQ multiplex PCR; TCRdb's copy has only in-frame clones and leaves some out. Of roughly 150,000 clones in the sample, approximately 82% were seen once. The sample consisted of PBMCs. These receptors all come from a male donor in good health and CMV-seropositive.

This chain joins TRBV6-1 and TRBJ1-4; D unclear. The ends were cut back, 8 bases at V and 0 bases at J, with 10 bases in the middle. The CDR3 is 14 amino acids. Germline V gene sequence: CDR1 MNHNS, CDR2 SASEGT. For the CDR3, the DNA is TGTGCCAGCGGGCAGCCTGCAACTAATGAAAAACTGTTTTTT. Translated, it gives CASGQPATNEKLFF.

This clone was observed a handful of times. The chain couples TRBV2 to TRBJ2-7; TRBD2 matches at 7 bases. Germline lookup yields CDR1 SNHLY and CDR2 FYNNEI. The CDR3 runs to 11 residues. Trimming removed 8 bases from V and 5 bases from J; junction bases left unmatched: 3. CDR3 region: CASREVDEQYF. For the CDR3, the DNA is TGTGCCAGCCGGGAGGTGGACGAGCAGTACTTC.

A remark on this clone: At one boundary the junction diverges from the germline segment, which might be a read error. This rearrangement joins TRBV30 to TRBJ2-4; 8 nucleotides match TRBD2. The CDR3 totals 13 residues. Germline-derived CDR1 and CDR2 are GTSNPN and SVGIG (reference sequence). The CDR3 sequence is CAHEAGESNSQYF. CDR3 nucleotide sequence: TGTGCCCACGAAGCGGGAGAATCAAACAGTCAGTACTTC.

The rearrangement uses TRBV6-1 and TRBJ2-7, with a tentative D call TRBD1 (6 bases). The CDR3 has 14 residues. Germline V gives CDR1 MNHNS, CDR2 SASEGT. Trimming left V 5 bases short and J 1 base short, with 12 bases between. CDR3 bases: TGTGCCAGCAGTACCCAAACAGGGTCCTACGAGCAGTACTTC. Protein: CASSTQTGSYEQYF.

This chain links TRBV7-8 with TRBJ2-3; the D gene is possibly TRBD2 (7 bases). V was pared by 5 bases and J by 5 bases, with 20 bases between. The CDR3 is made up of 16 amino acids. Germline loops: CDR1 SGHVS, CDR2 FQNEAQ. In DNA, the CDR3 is TGTGCCAGCAGCCGATACGGGGGGCAGGTAGGAGATACGCAGTATTTT. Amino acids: CASSRYGGQVGDTQYF.

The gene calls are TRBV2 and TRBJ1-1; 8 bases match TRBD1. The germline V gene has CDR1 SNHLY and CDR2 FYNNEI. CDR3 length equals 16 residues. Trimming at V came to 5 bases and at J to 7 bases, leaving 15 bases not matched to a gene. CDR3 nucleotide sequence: TGTGCCAGCAGTTTGGGTATTGGGACAGGAGCAAGTGAAGCTTTCTTT. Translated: CASSLGIGTGASEAFF.

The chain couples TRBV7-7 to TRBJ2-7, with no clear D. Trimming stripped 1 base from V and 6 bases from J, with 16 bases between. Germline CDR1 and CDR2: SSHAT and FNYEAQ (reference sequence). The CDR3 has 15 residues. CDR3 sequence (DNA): TGTGCCAGCAGCTTAGGTGTGGGTCGGAGCGCCGAGCAGTACTTC. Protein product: CASSLGVGRSAEQYF. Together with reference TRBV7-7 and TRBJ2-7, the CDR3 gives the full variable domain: GAGVSQSPRYKVTKRGQDVTLRCDPISSHATLYWYQQALGQGPEFLTYFNYEAQPDKSGLPSDRFSAERPEGSISTLTIQRTEQRDSAMYRCASSLGVGRSAEQYFGPGTRLTVT.

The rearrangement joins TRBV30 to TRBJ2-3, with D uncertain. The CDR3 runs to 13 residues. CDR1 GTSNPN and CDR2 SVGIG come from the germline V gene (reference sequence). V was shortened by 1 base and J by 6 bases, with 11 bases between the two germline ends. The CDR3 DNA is TGTGCCTGGAGTGCAACGGTGCGGGATACGCAGTATTTT. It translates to CAWSATVRDTQYF. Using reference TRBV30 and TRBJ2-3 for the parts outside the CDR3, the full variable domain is SQTIHQWPATLVQPVGSPLSLECTVEGTSNPNLYWYRQAAGRGLQLLFYSVGIGQISSEVPQNLSASRPQDRQFILSSKKLLLSDSGFYLCAWSATVRDTQYFGPGTRLTVL.

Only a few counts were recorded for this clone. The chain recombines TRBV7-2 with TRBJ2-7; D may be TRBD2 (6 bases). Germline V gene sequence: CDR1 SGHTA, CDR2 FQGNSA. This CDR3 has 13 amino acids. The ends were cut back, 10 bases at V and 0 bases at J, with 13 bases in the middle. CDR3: CATALADSYEQYF. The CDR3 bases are TGTGCCACTGCCTTAGCGGACTCCTACGAGCAGTACTTC.

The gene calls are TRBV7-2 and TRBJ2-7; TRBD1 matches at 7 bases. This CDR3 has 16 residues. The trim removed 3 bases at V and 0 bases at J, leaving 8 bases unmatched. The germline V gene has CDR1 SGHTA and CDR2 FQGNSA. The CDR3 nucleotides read TGTGCCAGCAGCTTCACCGGGACAGCCACCTCCTACGAGCAGTACTTC. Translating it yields CASSFTGTATSYEQYF.